This T cell receptor beta chain was documented in a study of molecular identifiers for immune sequencing clone quantification. Preparation of the bulk TCR libraries relied on previously described methods and listed TCR primers. MiXCR was run by TCRdb on the PCR reads, yielding one entry per CDR3 protein. Of just under 65,000 distinct CDR3 sequences in the sample, about 17% were seen once. Study-level results: For effector cells, clones above 20 RNA copies held over 98% of molecules; for naive cells, under 1%.

This clonotype came up many times. Its antigen is currently unknown. Sequencing used naive CD8+ T cells from blood, with Jurkat cell RNA spiked in. Subset given: FACS-sorted CD8+CD4-CCR7+CD45RA+ naive T cells. This TCR was sampled from a human donor in good health. Some libraries in this study had Jurkat cell RNA spiked in.

As DNA, the CDR3 is TGTGCCAGCAGTAAGACAGGTCTAGGGGGCAACTATGGCTACACCTTC. The encoded protein is CASSKTGLGGNYGYTF. The chain combines TRBV2 with TRBJ1-2; 7 bases line up with TRBD1. CDR1 and CDR2 from the germline V gene are SNHLY and FYNNEI. CDR3 length: 16 amino acids. V was clipped by 5 bases and J by 2 bases; unmatched bases: 11.